The rows below give T cell receptor beta chains drawn from one sample of a study of shared clonotypes between healthy human individuals. TCRdb's copy holds only in-frame clones and misses some; the assay was immunoSEQ multiplex PCR. The sample records approximately 350,000 clones, about 97% being singletons. Input material: memory CD8+ T cells sorted from blood. The receptors shown here come from a man between 25 and 39 years old in good health. Each CDR3 is given with its conserved first and last residue. Fields, in order: J gene, V gene, CDR3 protein.

J gene: TRBJ2-3
V gene: TRBV19
CDR3 protein: CASSIVGYF

J gene: TRBJ2-1
V gene: TRBV6-1
CDR3 protein: CASSEEGFSYNEQFF

J gene: TRBJ2-1
V gene: TRBV6-5
CDR3 protein: CASFRLAGEQFF

J gene: TRBJ1-2
V gene: TRBV5-1
CDR3 protein: CASSLGWTENYGYTF

J gene: TRBJ1-1
V gene: TRBV5-1
CDR3 protein: CASSQGVNTEAFF

J gene: TRBJ1-1
V gene: TRBV7-9
CDR3 protein: CASRVLGGATEAFF

J gene: TRBJ1-5
V gene: TRBV6-5
CDR3 protein: CASSSGINQPQHF

J gene: TRBJ1-1
V gene: TRBV27
CDR3 protein: CASRVGLERPSGSTEAFF

J gene: TRBJ2-3
V gene: TRBV5-3
CDR3 protein: CARSLGLAGDTQYF

J gene: TRBJ1-2
V gene: TRBV10-3
CDR3 protein: CASCGDRAVGYTF

J gene: TRBJ2-2
V gene: TRBV28
CDR3 protein: CASSLHLRKTGELFF

J gene: TRBJ2-7
V gene: TRBV27
CDR3 protein: CASSLKRGQFFTYEQYF

J gene: TRBJ1-1
V gene: TRBV28
CDR3 protein: CASSYPLGAGSPEAFF

J gene: TRBJ2-1
V gene: TRBV10-2
CDR3 protein: CASSAAGIRYNEQFF

J gene: TRBJ2-7
V gene: TRBV10-3
CDR3 protein: CAISRGTSGIFRSYEQYF

J gene: TRBJ1-2
V gene: TRBV2
CDR3 protein: CASSERRSGGQYGYTF

J gene: TRBJ1-5
V gene: TRBV15
CDR3 protein: CATSRGQDNQPQHF

J gene: TRBJ1-3
V gene: TRBV7-9
CDR3 protein: CASSLEGGNTIYF

J gene: TRBJ2-3
V gene: TRBV5-4
CDR3 protein: CASSLKDRALTDTQYF

J gene: TRBJ2-3
V gene: TRBV28
CDR3 protein: CASVSGSGGTDTQYF

J gene: TRBJ2-6
V gene: TRBV10-1
CDR3 protein: CASQLRVSGANVLTF

J gene: TRBJ2-7
V gene: TRBV11-2
CDR3 protein: CASSLGTGGYEQYF

J gene: TRBJ2-7
V gene: TRBV6-1
CDR3 protein: CASSDGVDSSYEQYF

J gene: TRBJ2-7
V gene: TRBV25-1
CDR3 protein: CASSEGGVNYEQYF

J gene: TRBJ2-1
V gene: TRBV28
CDR3 protein: CASSLPALGNNEQFF

J gene: TRBJ2-3
V gene: TRBV7-9
CDR3 protein: CASSADTTDTQYF

J gene: TRBJ1-5
V gene: TRBV10-3
CDR3 protein: CAIRDRENQPQHF

J gene: TRBJ1-4
V gene: TRBV28
CDR3 protein: CASSLLLWEGSEKLFF

J gene: TRBJ2-5
V gene: TRBV6-1
CDR3 protein: CASRYTSGRTETQYF

J gene: TRBJ2-1
V gene: TRBV10-1
CDR3 protein: CASSESGRSEQFF

J gene: TRBJ2-1
V gene: TRBV28
CDR3 protein: CASSTPGLPYNEQFF

J gene: TRBJ2-1
V gene: TRBV9
CDR3 protein: CASSVEAEADNEQFF

J gene: TRBJ2-5
V gene: TRBV6-1
CDR3 protein: CASPPQREGRETQYF

J gene: TRBJ1-2
V gene: TRBV21-1
CDR3 protein: CASCNRDRGNFGYTF

J gene: TRBJ2-3
V gene: TRBV7-9
CDR3 protein: CASSLLDQRGLTDTQYF

J gene: TRBJ2-1
V gene: TRBV19
CDR3 protein: CASKTSAYYNEQFF

J gene: TRBJ2-7
V gene: TRBV9
CDR3 protein: CASSSSGSFSYEQYF

J gene: TRBJ1-3
V gene: TRBV5-6
CDR3 protein: CASSRRTGVGGNTIYF

J gene: TRBJ2-1
V gene: TRBV18
CDR3 protein: CASSPWTGSYNEQFF

J gene: TRBJ2-7
V gene: TRBV5-6
CDR3 protein: CASSFTGTGAYEQYF

J gene: TRBJ2-7
V gene: TRBV19
CDR3 protein: CASSHSRYEQYF

J gene: TRBJ1-2
V gene: TRBV28
CDR3 protein: CASSLNSYGYTF

J gene: TRBJ2-7
V gene: TRBV5-5
CDR3 protein: CASREGLAGAYEQYF

J gene: TRBJ2-1
V gene: TRBV27
CDR3 protein: CASTGQGAYNEQFF

J gene: TRBJ1-1
V gene: TRBV7-1
CDR3 protein: CASSPKIRNTEAFF

J gene: TRBJ2-2
V gene: TRBV10-2
CDR3 protein: CASTVARTLTGELFF

J gene: TRBJ2-7
V gene: TRBV30
CDR3 protein: CAWGTGGTYEQYF

J gene: TRBJ2-1
V gene: TRBV7-9
CDR3 protein: CASSLVAGNEQFF